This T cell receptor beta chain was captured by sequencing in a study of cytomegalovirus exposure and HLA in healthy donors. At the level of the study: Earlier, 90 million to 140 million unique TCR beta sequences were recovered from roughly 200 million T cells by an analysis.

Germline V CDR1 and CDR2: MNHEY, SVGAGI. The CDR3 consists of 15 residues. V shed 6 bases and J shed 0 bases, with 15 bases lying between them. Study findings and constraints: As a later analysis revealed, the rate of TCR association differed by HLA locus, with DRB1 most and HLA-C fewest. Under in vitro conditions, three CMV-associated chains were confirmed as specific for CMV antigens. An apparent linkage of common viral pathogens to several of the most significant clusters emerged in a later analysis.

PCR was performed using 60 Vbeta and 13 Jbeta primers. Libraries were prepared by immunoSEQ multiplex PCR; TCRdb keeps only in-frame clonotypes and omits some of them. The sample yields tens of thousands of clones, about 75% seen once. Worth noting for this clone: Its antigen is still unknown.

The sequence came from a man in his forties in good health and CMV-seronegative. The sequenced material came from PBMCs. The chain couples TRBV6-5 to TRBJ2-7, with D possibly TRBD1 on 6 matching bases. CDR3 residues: CASRSGQRSSYEQYF. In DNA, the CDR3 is TGTGCCAGCAGGTCCGGACAGAGGAGCTCCTACGAGCAGTACTTC.